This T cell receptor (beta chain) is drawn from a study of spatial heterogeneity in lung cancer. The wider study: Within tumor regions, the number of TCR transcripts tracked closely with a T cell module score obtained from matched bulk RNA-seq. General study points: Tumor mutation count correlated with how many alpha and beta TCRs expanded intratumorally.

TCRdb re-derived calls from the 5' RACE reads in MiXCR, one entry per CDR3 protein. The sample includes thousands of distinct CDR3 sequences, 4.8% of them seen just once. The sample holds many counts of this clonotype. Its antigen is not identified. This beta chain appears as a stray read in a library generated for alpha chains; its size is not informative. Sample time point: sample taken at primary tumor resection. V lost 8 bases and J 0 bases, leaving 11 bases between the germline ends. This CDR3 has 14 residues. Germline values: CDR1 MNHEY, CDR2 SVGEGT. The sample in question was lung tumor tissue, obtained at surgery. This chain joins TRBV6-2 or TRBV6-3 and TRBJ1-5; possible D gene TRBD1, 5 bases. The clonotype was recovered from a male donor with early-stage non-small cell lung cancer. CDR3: CASATANSNQPQHF. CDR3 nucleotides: TGTGCCAGCGCGACAGCTAATAGCAATCAGCCCCAGCATTTT.